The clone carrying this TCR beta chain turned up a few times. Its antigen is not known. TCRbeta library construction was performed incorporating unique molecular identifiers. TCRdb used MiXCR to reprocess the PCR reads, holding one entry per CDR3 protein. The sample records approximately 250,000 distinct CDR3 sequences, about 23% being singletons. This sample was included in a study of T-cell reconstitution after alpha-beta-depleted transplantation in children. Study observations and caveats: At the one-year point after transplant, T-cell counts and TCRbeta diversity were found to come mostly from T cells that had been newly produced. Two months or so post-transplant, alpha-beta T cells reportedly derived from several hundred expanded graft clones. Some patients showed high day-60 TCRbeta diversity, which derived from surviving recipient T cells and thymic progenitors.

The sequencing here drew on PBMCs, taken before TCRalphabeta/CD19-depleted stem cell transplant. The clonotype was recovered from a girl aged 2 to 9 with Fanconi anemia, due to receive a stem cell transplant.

The CDR3, as DNA: TGTGCCACCAGCAGAGATATTAAGGGCCGCTGGGGCGGCGAGTATTTT. Protein sequence: CATSRDIKGRWGGEYF. This chain connects TRBV15 to TRBJ2-3; D is possibly TRBD1 (5 bases). V was clipped by 0 bases and J by 13 bases, with 23 bases between them. CDR1 LNHNV and CDR2 YYDKDF come from the germline V gene (reference sequence). The CDR3 covers 16 residues.